This passage covers 20 T cell receptor beta chains from one sample sequenced in a study of shared clonotypes between healthy human individuals. The repertoire was sequenced with immunoSEQ multiplex PCR; TCRdb's copy has only in-frame clones and lacks some. Altogether about 470,000 clones are present, about 85% being singletons, with the ten largest covering approximately 13%. Sequenced material: PBMCs. The receptors come from a woman aged 40 to 49 in good health. Some clones in this sample may be carry-over from other donors' samples.

A few counts support this clone. The J gene is TRBJ2-7, the V gene TRBV30, with 7 bases lining up with TRBD1. Germline trimming cut 6 bases from V and 5 bases from J; bases unmatched to any gene: 16. Per germline, CDR1 GTSNPN and CDR2 SVGIG (reference sequence). This CDR3 has 15 amino acids. Written as DNA, the CDR3 is TGTGCCTGCGACAAACCTAACAGGGGTACCCACGAGCAGTACTTC. Translated: CACDKPNRGTHEQYF.

The chain has TRBV28 and TRBJ2-6; D might be TRBD1 (5 bases). From germline, CDR1 is MDHEN and CDR2 SYDVKM. The V end lost 4 bases, the J end lost 11 bases, and 27 bases lay between the germline ends. This CDR3 has 18 residues. CDR3 bases: TGTGCCAGCAGTTCCCCCTCGACAGCGTATCTGGAGTTTGACGTCCTGACTTTC. Amino acids: CASSSPSTAYLEFDVLTF.

The rearrangement links TRBV11-1 to TRBJ1-1; possibly TRBD1 for D (5 bases). The CDR3 loop spans 13 amino acids. The germline V gene encodes CDR1 SGHAT and CDR2 FQDESV (reference sequence). Trimming cost V 1 base and J 10 bases, with 13 bases left between them. The CDR3 bases are TGTGCCAGCAGCTTAGGGGACTCGAAGAGAGCTTTCTTT. Protein: CASSLGDSKRAFF.

V gene TRBV28 combines with J gene TRBJ2-2; possibly TRBD2 for D (6 bases). From germline, CDR1 is MDHEN and CDR2 SYDVKM. The length of the CDR3 is 15 residues. Trimming stripped 3 bases from V and 3 bases from J, with 11 bases between. The chain's CDR3 is CASSFGGTHTGELFF. CDR3 DNA sequence: TGTGCCAGCAGTTTCGGAGGGACCCACACCGGGGAGCTGTTTTTT.

The rearrangement joins TRBV7-9 to TRBJ2-1; 10 bases match TRBD1. The V gene's germline CDR1 is SEHNR and CDR2 FQNEAQ (reference sequence). The V segment lost 6 bases and the J segment 3 bases; nucleotides outside the gene matches: 8. The CDR3 spans 16 residues. The CDR3 sequence is CASSSDRDRGYNEQFF. Here the CDR3 DNA reads TGTGCCAGCAGTTCGGACCGGGACAGGGGCTACAATGAGCAGTTCTTC.

Of note for this clone: With a much larger clone just one base away, this may be a read error. Because the CDR3's place on the DNA is in doubt, the DNA is left out and the CDR3 is given as listed by TCRdb. The rearrangement joins TRBV28 to TRBJ2-2; the DNA was not used to check the table's D call, TRBD2. Germline V gene lookup returns CDR1 MDHEN and CDR2 SYDVKM. 14 amino acids form the CDR3, both terminal residues included. The CDR3 protein is CASWASGSGGELLF.

The chain uses TRBV5-4 and TRBJ2-2, with 9 bases identical to TRBD1. Trimming took 5 bases from V and 4 from J; bases not matched to a gene: 6. There are 15 residues in the CDR3. Germline CDR1 is SGHNT and CDR2 is YYREEE (reference sequence). The CDR3 region has the DNA TGTGCCAGCAGGGAAGCGGACAGGGGCACCGGGGAGCTGTTTTTT. Its translation is CASREADRGTGELFF.

The J gene is TRBJ2-2, the V gene TRBV15, with TRBD2 identical over 9 bases. CDR3 length: 16 amino acids. The V segment lost 5 bases and the J segment 6 bases; nucleotides outside the gene matches: 10. Germline V gene sequence: CDR1 LNHNV, CDR2 YYDKDF (reference sequence). The CDR3 region is CATSRELAGVAGELFF. The CDR3 nucleotides read TGTGCCACCAGCCGCGAATTAGCGGGAGTGGCCGGGGAGCTGTTTTTT.

This chain connects TRBV9 to TRBJ2-3; D perhaps matches TRBD2 (7 bases). CDR1 SGDLS and CDR2 YYNGEE come from the germline V gene. The length of the CDR3 is 17 residues. Trimming pared 0 bases from V and 1 base from J, leaving 15 bases between. The DNA for the CDR3 is TGTGCCAGCAGCGTAGGCCCCAGGGGAGGGGGCACAGATACGCAGTATTTT. It translates to CASSVGPRGGGTDTQYF. The full variable domain, rest sourced from reference TRBV9 and TRBJ2-3, is DSGVTQTPKHLITATGQRVTLRCSPRSGDLSVYWYQQSLDQGLQFLIQYYNGEERAKGNILERFSAQQFPDLHSELNLSSLELGDSALYFCASSVGPRGGGTDTQYFGPGTRLTVL.

This sequence joins TRBV5-1 and TRBJ2-3; 7 bases map to TRBD1. Germline loops: CDR1 SGHRS, CDR2 YFSETQ. V shed 3 bases and J 4 bases; nucleotides not matched to a gene: 8. This CDR3 is 15 amino acids long. CDR3 loop: CASSSGQVESDTQYF. Written as DNA, the CDR3 is TGCGCCAGCAGCTCCGGACAGGTTGAGTCAGATACGCAGTATTTT.

The rearrangement links TRBV4-1 to TRBJ2-5; D is unclear. The V gene lost 4 bases and the J gene lost 4 bases, with 13 bases spanning the gap. This CDR3 is built from 14 residues. Germline V gene sequence: CDR1 MGHRA, CDR2 YSYEKL. The CDR3 DNA is TGCGCCAGCAGCCCACGAACCCTCGGAGAGACCCAGTACTTC. It is translated as CASSPRTLGETQYF.

The V gene is TRBV7-3, the J gene TRBJ2-7, with D possibly TRBD2 on 5 matching bases. This CDR3 has 13 residues. Trimming stripped 1 base from V and 3 bases from J, with 7 bases between. Germline V gives CDR1 SGHTA, CDR2 FQGTGA. The CDR3 region has the DNA TGTGCCAGCAGCTTAAGGACTGACTACGAGCAGTACTTC. It translates to CASSLRTDYEQYF.

The V call is TRBV2, the J call TRBJ2-5; D is perhaps TRBD1 (6 bases). Looked up from germline, CDR1 is SNHLY and CDR2 is FYNNEI. The V gene lost 4 bases and the J gene lost 0 bases, with 9 bases spanning the gap. The CDR3 has 14 residues. DNA for the CDR3: TGTGCCAGCAGTGCCCAGGGGAACCAAGAGACCCAGTACTTC. This gives the protein CASSAQGNQETQYF.

The rearrangement joins TRBV7-9 to TRBJ1-1, with D unclear. Germline assignment: CDR1 SEHNR and CDR2 FQNEAQ (reference sequence). Trimming removed 3 bases from V and 4 bases from J, with 6 bases in between. The CDR3 covers 12 residues. The CDR3 DNA reads as TGTGCCAGCAGCTTGGGGTTCACTGAAGCTTTCTTT. Translated, it gives CASSLGFTEAFF.

The genes are TRBV4-2 and TRBJ2-2; 11 nucleotides match TRBD2. The CDR3 consists of 20 residues. V gave up 4 bases and J gave up 1 base; unmatched junction bases: 14. The germline V gene has CDR1 LGHNA and CDR2 YNFKEQ. CDR3 sequence (DNA): TGTGCCAGCAGCCCCGGACTAGCGGGTCTCCGGGCCTTGAACACCGGGGAGCTGTTTTTT. Amino acid sequence: CASSPGLAGLRALNTGELFF.

This chain connects TRBV7-6 to TRBJ2-2; 8 bases match TRBD1. J lost 3 bases, V lost 10 bases, and 10 bases had no gene match. The CDR3 is 15 residues long. Germline lookup yields CDR1 SGHVS and CDR2 FNYEAQ. CDR3 in amino acids: CAIRAGGTYTGELFF. The CDR3 region has the DNA TGTGCCATTCGGGCAGGGGGCACGTACACCGGGGAGCTGTTTTTT.

V usage is TRBV7-2 and J usage is TRBJ2-1; the D gene is possibly TRBD2 (5 bases). The CDR3 extends over 13 amino acids. V dropped 1 base and J dropped 9 bases, with 10 bases sitting between them. CDR1 is SGHTA, CDR2 FQGNSA, per germline. This CDR3 is CASSLGGSREQFF. The CDR3 DNA is TGTGCCAGCAGCTTAGGAGGGAGTCGTGAGCAGTTCTTC.

The chain links TRBV6-1 to TRBJ2-1; 13 bases fit TRBD2. Germline CDR1 MNHNS, CDR2 SASEGT. The CDR3 runs 15 residues. V shed 4 bases and J 7 bases; nucleotides not matched to a gene: 4. The CDR3 is CASSVTSGRVNEQFF. CDR3 coding DNA: TGTGCCAGCAGTGTAACTAGCGGGAGGGTGAATGAGCAGTTCTTC.

The chain is built from TRBV19 and TRBJ1-2; 7 nucleotides line up with TRBD1. V lost 7 bases to trimming and J lost 1 base; unmatched junction nucleotides: 6. The CDR3 covers 14 residues. Per the germline V gene, CDR1 is LNHDA and CDR2 is SQIVND (reference sequence). In nucleotides, the CDR3 is TGTGCCAGTACTCTGGGACAGTATAACTATGGCTACACCTTC. It is translated as CASTLGQYNYGYTF.

This sequence joins TRBV9 and TRBJ1-1; the match to TRBD1 covers 9 bases. J was trimmed by 5 bases and V by 3 bases; bases with no gene match: 17. The CDR3 is 18 amino acids. The germline CDR1 and CDR2 sequences are SGDLS and YYNGEE. Here the CDR3 reads CASSGGQGFFRDETEAFF. The DNA of the CDR3 is TGTGCCAGCAGCGGGGGACAGGGATTTTTTAGAGATGAGACTGAAGCTTTCTTT.